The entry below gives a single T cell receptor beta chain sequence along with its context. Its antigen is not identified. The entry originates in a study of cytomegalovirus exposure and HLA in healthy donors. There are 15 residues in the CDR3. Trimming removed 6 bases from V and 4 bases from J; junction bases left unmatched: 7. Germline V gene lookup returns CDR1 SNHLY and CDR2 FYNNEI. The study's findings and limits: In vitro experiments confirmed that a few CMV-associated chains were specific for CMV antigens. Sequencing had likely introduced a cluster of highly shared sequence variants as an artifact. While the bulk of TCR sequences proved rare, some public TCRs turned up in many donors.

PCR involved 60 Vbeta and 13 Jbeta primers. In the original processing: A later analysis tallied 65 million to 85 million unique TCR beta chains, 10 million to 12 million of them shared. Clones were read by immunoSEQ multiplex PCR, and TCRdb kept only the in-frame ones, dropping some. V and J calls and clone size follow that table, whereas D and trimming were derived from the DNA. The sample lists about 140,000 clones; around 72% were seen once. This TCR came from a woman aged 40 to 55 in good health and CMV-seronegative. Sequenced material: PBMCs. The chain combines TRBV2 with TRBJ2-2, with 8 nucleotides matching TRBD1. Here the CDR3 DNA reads TGTGCCAGCAGGGAGAGGACAGGGTCCACCGGGGAGCTGTTTTTT. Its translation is CASRERTGSTGELFF.